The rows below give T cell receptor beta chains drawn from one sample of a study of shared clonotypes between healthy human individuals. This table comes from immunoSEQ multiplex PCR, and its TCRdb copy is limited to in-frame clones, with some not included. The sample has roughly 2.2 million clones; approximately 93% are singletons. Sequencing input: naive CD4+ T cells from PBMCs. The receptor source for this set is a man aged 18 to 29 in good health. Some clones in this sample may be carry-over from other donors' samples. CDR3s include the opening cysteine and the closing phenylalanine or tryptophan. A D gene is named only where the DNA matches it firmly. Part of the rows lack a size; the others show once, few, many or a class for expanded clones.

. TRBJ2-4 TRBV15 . CATSRGRGLAKNIQYF TGTGCCACCAGCAGAGGGCGGGGGCTAGCCAAAAACATTCAGTACTTC
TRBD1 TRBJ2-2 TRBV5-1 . CASSSTWDRVTGELFF TGCGCCAGCAGCTCGACTTGGGACAGAGTGACCGGGGAGCTGTTTTTT
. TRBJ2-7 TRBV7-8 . CASSLDPRKPEFSYEQYF TGTGCCAGCAGCTTAGACCCAAGGAAGCCAGAATTTAGTTACGAGCAGTACTTC
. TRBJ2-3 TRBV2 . CASSPGPLTDTQYF TGTGCCAGCAGTCCAGGACCTCTCACAGATACGCAGTATTTT
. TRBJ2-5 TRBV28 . CASSRGGETQYF TGTGCCAGCAGTCGAGGCGGGGAGACCCAGTACTTC
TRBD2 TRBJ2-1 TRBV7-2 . CASRLAGGKQFF TGTGCCAGCAGATTAGCGGGAGGGAAGCAGTTCTTC
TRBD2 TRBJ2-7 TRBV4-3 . CASSQDGLAGAWKPYEQYF TGCGCCAGCAGCCAAGATGGGTTAGCGGGAGCCTGGAAACCCTACGAGCAGTACTTC
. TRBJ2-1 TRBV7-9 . CASSLGISSYNEQFF TGTGCCAGCAGCTTAGGGATAAGCTCCTACAATGAGCAGTTCTTC
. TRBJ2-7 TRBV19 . CASSLYGTPSYEQYF TGTGCCAGTAGTCTTTATGGGACACCCTCCTACGAGCAGTACTTC
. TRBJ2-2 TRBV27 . CASSFLSGFTGELFF TGTGCCAGCAGTTTCCTTAGCGGTTTCACCGGGGAGCTGTTTTTT
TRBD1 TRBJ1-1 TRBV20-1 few CSAEGTAEAFF TGCAGTGCTGAAGGGACAGCTGAAGCTTTCTTT
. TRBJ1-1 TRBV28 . CASSLEGTEAFF TGTGCCAGCAGTTTAGAGGGAACTGAAGCTTTCTTT
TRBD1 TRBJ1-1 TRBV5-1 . CASRLTGEAAEAFF TGCGCCAGCAGGCTAACAGGGGAGGCGGCTGAAGCTTTCTTT
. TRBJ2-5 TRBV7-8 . CASSLALHVQETQYF TGTGCCAGCAGCTTAGCCCTTCATGTCCAAGAGACCCAGTACTTC
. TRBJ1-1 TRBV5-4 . CASSEGINTEAFF TGTGCCAGCAGCGAGGGGATAAACACTGAAGCTTTCTTT
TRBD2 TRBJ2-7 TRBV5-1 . CASSFYGLAGGVAEQYF TGCGCCAGCAGCTTCTATGGACTAGCGGGAGGGGTCGCCGAGCAGTACTTC
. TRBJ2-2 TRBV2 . CASSEYLGEPGELFF TGTGCCAGCAGTGAATATCTAGGAGAACCCGGGGAGCTGTTTTTT
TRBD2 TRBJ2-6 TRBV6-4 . CASSDSGGASGANVLTF TGTGCCAGCAGTGACTCCGGGGGGGCCTCTGGGGCCAACGTCCTGACTTTC
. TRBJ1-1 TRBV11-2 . CASSFRSGVKNTEAFF TGTGCCAGCAGCTTTAGGTCGGGGGTGAAGAACACTGAAGCTTTCTTT
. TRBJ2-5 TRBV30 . CAWSQEGRETQYF TGTGCCTGGAGTCAGGAGGGCCGAGAGACCCAGTACTTC
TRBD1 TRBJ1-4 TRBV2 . CASKTDRENEKLFF TGTGCCAGCAAGACGGACAGGGAGAATGAAAAACTGTTTTTT
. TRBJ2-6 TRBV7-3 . CASSPRPLPGANVLTF TGTGCCAGCAGCCCCAGGCCCCTTCCCGGGGCCAACGTCCTGACTTTC
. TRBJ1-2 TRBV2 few CASSEQGSGYTF TGTGCCAGCAGTGAGCAGGGGAGTGGCTACACCTTC
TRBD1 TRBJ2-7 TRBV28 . CASSSPQGAFYEQYF TGTGCCAGCAGTTCCCCCCAGGGGGCGTTCTACGAGCAGTACTTC
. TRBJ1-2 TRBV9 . CASTALGLAGYTF TGTGCCAGCACGGCTTTGGGACTGGCTGGCTACACCTTC
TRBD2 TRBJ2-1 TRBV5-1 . CASSLGLAEYNEQFF TGCGCCAGCAGCTTGGGGCTAGCGGAGTACAATGAGCAGTTCTTC
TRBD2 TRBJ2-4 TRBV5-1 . CASSLVLAGARDIQYF TGCGCCAGCAGCTTGGTTTTAGCGGGAGCCCGAGACATTCAGTACTTC
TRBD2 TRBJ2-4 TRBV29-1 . CSVMVGLAKNIQYF TGCAGCGTCATGGTGGGACTAGCAAAAAACATTCAGTACTTC
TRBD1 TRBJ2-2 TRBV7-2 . CASRDRGNTGELFF TGTGCCAGCCGGGACAGGGGAAACACCGGGGAGCTGTTTTTT
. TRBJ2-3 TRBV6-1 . CASSEDTVSDTQYF TGTGCCAGCAGTGAAGATACAGTATCAGATACGCAGTATTTT
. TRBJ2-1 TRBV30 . CALTVNEQFF TGTGCCTTGACCGTCAATGAGCAGTTCTTC
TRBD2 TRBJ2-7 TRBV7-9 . CASSFLADTYEQYF TGTGCCAGCAGCTTCCTAGCGGATACCTACGAGCAGTACTTC
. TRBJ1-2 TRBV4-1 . CASSQDQGNYGYTF TGCGCCAGCAGCCAAGATCAGGGGAACTATGGCTACACCTTC
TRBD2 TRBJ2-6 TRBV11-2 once CASSPRTRAGYSGANVLTF TGTGCCAGCAGCCCCCGCACAAGAGCGGGATACTCTGGGGCCAACGTCCTGACTTTC
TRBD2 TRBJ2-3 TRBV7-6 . CASSSIAGVLTDTQYF TGTGCCAGCAGCTCGATAGCGGGAGTTCTGACAGATACGCAGTATTTT
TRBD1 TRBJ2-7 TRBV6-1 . CASSERGQGPSYF TGTGCCAGCAGTGAAAGGGGACAGGGCCCCTCGTACTTC
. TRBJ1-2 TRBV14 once CASSQDDSYGYTF TGTGCCAGCAGCCAAGATGACAGTTATGGCTACACCTTC
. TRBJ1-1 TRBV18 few CASSPLDSQNTEAFF TGTGCCAGCTCACCGCTCGACAGCCAGAACACTGAAGCTTTCTTT
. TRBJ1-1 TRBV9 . CASSKRRDTEAFF TGTGCCAGCAGCAAACGACGGGACACTGAAGCTTTCTTT
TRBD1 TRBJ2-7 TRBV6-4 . CASSGTGGSRQYF TGTGCCAGCAGCGGGACAGGGGGGAGTAGGCAGTACTTC
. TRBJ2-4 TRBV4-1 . CASSQDRDKDIQYF TGCGCCAGCAGCCAAGATCGGGACAAAGACATTCAGTACTTC
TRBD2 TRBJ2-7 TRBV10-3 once CAISESRAGGPNEQYF TGTGCCATCAGTGAGTCCCGAGCGGGAGGGCCTAACGAGCAGTACTTC
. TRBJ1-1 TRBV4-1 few CASSQDLGQQEAFF TGCGCCAGCAGCCAAGATTTGGGACAACAAGAAGCTTTCTTT
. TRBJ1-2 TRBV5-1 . CASSLGQQTGYTF TGCGCCAGCAGCTTGGGACAGCAGACAGGCTACACCTTC
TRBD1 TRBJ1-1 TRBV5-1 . CASSITGVLNTEAFF TGCGCCAGCAGCATAACAGGGGTCTTGAACACTGAAGCTTTCTTT
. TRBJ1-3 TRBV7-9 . CASSLGVGASGNTIYF TGTGCCAGCAGCTTGGGGGTTGGGGCCTCTGGAAACACCATATATTTT